The entry that follows covers one T cell receptor (beta chain) sequence. The antigen is not known. The sample originates from a study of CXCR3-negative and CXCR3-positive naive CD8 T cells. At the level of the study: With about 1.5 +/- 0.3 million reads per library, the TRB reads numbered around 140 million in total.

UMI labels and 5' RACE were used to prepare the TRB cDNA libraries. TCRdb re-analyzed the 5' RACE reads; it lists each CDR3 protein once, without DNA. Its clone listing holds approximately 37,000 distinct CDR3 sequences. Per the germline V gene, CDR1 is SGHRS and CDR2 is YFSETQ. This CDR3 comprises 13 residues. Study outcomes and limitations: Naive subsets did not differ in surface CD5, and the authors estimated TCR strength using properties of the TRB CDR3. After cryopreservation, expression of CXCR3 was partially reduced, and most assays were run with fresh PBMCs.

The TCR originated in a human donor in good health. Some clones in this sample may be carry-over from other donors' samples. The sequenced sample was memory CD8+ T cells from blood. The rearrangement uses TRBV5-1 and TRBJ1-2; TCRdb returns TRBD1, unconfirmable since there is no DNA. The CDR3 reads CASSLDGGDGYTF.